The 6 T cell receptor beta chains below all came from one sample that was sequenced in a study of technical replicates of blood from a handful of donors. Sequencing used immunoSEQ multiplex PCR; TCRdb keeps in-frame clones, though not all of them. The sample shows some 49,000 clones, more than 85% of them seen only once. The sequencing input was PBMCs. The receptor source for this set is a human donor in good health. Some clones in this sample may be carry-over from other donors' samples.

V usage is TRBV7-8 and J usage is TRBJ1-2, with D possibly being TRBD1 (6 bases). The CDR3 runs to 11 residues. The V gene's germline CDR1 is SGHVS and CDR2 FQNEAQ. V was trimmed by 6 bases and J by 4 bases, leaving 6 bases between them. The CDR3 loop is CASRDSYGYTF. The CDR3 nucleotides read TGTGCCAGCAGGGACAGCTATGGCTACACCTTC.

The chain combines TRBV7-2 with TRBJ2-1; 7 bases match TRBD2. The CDR3 sequence is 15 residues long. Germline CDR1 SGHTA, CDR2 FQGNSA. Losses at the gene ends were 6 bases for V and 4 bases for J; bases not matched to a gene: 9. CDR3 bases: TGTGCCAGCAGGCCAGGGAGGGACCCTTACAATGAGCAGTTCTTC. It yields the protein CASRPGRDPYNEQFF.

This clone was seen once. V and J are TRBV4-2 and TRBJ2-7, with TRBD2 as a possible D gene (6 bases). The germline V gene encodes CDR1 LGHNA and CDR2 YNFKEQ. The CDR3 has 16 residues. With 0 bases removed from V and 3 bases from J, the gap between germline ends came to 15 bases. CDR3 amino acids: CASSQDLTSRHYEQYF. The CDR3 nucleotides are TGTGCCAGCAGCCAAGACTTAACTAGCCGACACTACGAGCAGTACTTC.

The chain links TRBV29-1 to TRBJ1-1; no reliable D call. CDR3 size: 14 residues. Germline CDR1 is SQVTM and CDR2 is ANQGSEA. V dropped 4 bases and J dropped 1 base, with 13 bases sitting between them. The CDR3 DNA is TGCAGCGTTGTCGTCCCCTTTAAGAACACTGAAGCTTTCTTT. Its translation: CSVVVPFKNTEAFF.

The chain couples TRBV18 to TRBJ2-3; possible D gene TRBD2, 6 bases. V lost 2 bases to trimming and J lost 1 base, with 16 bases between them. CDR3 length: 17 residues. Germline CDR1 and CDR2: KGHSH and LQKENI. This CDR3 reads CASSPNWRIAGTDTQYF. CDR3 nucleotide sequence: TGTGCCAGCTCACCAAACTGGCGGATAGCGGGCACAGATACGCAGTATTTT.

V is TRBV28 and J is TRBJ2-4; maybe TRBD1 (5 bases). Trimming stripped 8 bases from V and 0 bases from J, with 17 bases between. This CDR3 is 16 amino acids long. Germline lookup yields CDR1 MDHEN and CDR2 SYDVKM. The CDR3 spells CASLPDRQLAKNIQYF. CDR3 bases: TGTGCCAGCCTTCCAGACAGACAACTAGCCAAAAACATTCAGTACTTC.